This TCR beta chain was obtained from a study of blood T cell repertoires in COVID-19. Study as a whole: The study drew acute and convalescent COVID-19 samples from the United States, Italy and Spain. PBMCs, B-cell-depleted T cells, or T cells provided the cDNA or gDNA that made up the material.

Authors' analysis steps: Reference gene primer amplification gave estimated nucleated cell counts. Sequencing used immunoSEQ multiplex PCR; TCRdb keeps in-frame clones, though not all of them. That table furnishes V, J and clone size, whereas the DNA furnished D and trimming. The table has 130,000 to 150,000 clones, about 86% seen once; the top ten hold around 8.2%. V dropped 1 base and J dropped 8 bases, with 6 bases sitting between them. This CDR3 has 12 residues. CDR1 and CDR2 from the germline V gene are SGHAT and FQNNGV. The chain employs TRBV11-2 and TRBJ1-5, with D unclear. The sequenced sample consisted of peripheral blood. The sequence was collected from a human donor in a cohort sampled during active COVID-19. As DNA, the CDR3 is TGTGCCAGCAGCTTAGCAGAGGAGCCCCAGCATTTT. The encoded protein is CASSLAEEPQHF.